These T cell receptor beta chains were read from a single sample in a study of blood T cell repertoires in COVID-19. Assay used: immunoSEQ multiplex PCR; TCRdb lists only in-frame clones, some missing. The profile covers about 360,000 clones, with 81% appearing a single time and more than 1% taken by the ten largest. Sample: peripheral blood. These receptors all come from a human donor with acute or convalescent COVID-19. The donor label of this sample is uncertain. CDR3s include the opening cysteine and the closing phenylalanine or tryptophan. The order of the fields is clone size, J gene, D gene, V gene, CDR3 DNA, CDR3 protein. A D gene is named only where the DNA matches it firmly. Size values are once, few and many counts, or a class for expanded clones, and some rows have none.

clone size: -; J gene: TRBJ2-2; D gene: -; V gene: TRBV7-9; CDR3 DNA: TGTGCCAGCGCAAAAAACGGCGGGATCACCGGGGAGCTGTTTTTT; CDR3 protein: CASAKNGGITGELFF
clone size: -; J gene: TRBJ1-2; D gene: TRBD1; V gene: TRBV5-1; CDR3 DNA: TGCGCCAGCAGCTTCGGCAGGGGGGATGGCTACACCTTC; CDR3 protein: CASSFGRGDGYTF
clone size: -; J gene: TRBJ1-2; D gene: TRBD1; V gene: TRBV19; CDR3 DNA: TGTGCCAGCAACCTCAGCCCCGGGACAGGGTATGGCTACACCTTC; CDR3 protein: CASNLSPGTGYGYTF
clone size: -; J gene: TRBJ1-4; D gene: TRBD1; V gene: TRBV6-6; CDR3 DNA: TGTGCCAGCAGTCCCGGGACAGGGAGGCCTAATGAAAAACTGTTTTTT; CDR3 protein: CASSPGTGRPNEKLFF
clone size: -; J gene: TRBJ1-6; D gene: -; V gene: TRBV7-6; CDR3 DNA: TGTGCCAGCAGCTCAGGGCATTCACCCCTCCACTTT; CDR3 protein: CASSSGHSPLHF
clone size: -; J gene: TRBJ1-1; D gene: TRBD1; V gene: TRBV19; CDR3 DNA: TGTGCCAGTAGAGGGACAGGGGGCATCACTGAAGCTTTCTTT; CDR3 protein: CASRGTGGITEAFF
clone size: -; J gene: TRBJ1-2; D gene: TRBD1; V gene: TRBV19; CDR3 DNA: TGTGCCAGTAGTGCTCGGGACAGGGGGCGCGGAATCTATGGCTACACCTTC; CDR3 protein: CASSARDRGRGIYGYTF
clone size: -; J gene: TRBJ1-2; D gene: -; V gene: TRBV7-9; CDR3 DNA: TGTGCCAGCAGCTTAGGGACTTTGACTTATGGCTACACCTTC; CDR3 protein: CASSLGTLTYGYTF
clone size: -; J gene: TRBJ1-1; D gene: -; V gene: TRBV6-5; CDR3 DNA: TGTGCCAGCAGTTACTCGAGAGGCCTCGGGACTGAAGCTTTCTTT; CDR3 protein: CASSYSRGLGTEAFF
clone size: -; J gene: TRBJ2-2; D gene: -; V gene: TRBV27; CDR3 DNA: TGTGCCAGCAGTTTACTCCTGAGGGACACCGGGGAGCTGTTTTTT; CDR3 protein: CASSLLLRDTGELFF
clone size: -; J gene: TRBJ2-1; D gene: -; V gene: TRBV3-1/TRBV3-2; CDR3 DNA: TGTGCCAGCAGCCTCCTAGGCCATGAGCAGTTCTTC; CDR3 protein: CASSLLGHEQFF
clone size: once; J gene: TRBJ1-1; D gene: TRBD1; V gene: TRBV6-5; CDR3 DNA: TGTGCCAGCAGTTACGACAGGGTTAACACTGAAGCTTTCTTT; CDR3 protein: CASSYDRVNTEAFF
clone size: -; J gene: TRBJ1-5; D gene: -; V gene: TRBV11-2; CDR3 DNA: TGTGCCAGCAGCTTGACTGGGGGGGCTCTTCAGCCCCAGCATTTT; CDR3 protein: CASSLTGGALQPQHF
clone size: -; J gene: TRBJ2-1; D gene: TRBD2; V gene: TRBV5-1; CDR3 DNA: TGCGCCAGCAGCTCTTCCGGGACTAGCGGCCCCTACAATGAGCAGTTCTTC; CDR3 protein: CASSSSGTSGPYNEQFF
clone size: -; J gene: TRBJ2-1; D gene: -; V gene: TRBV5-5; CDR3 DNA: TGTGCCAGCAGCTTAGTTGGCGAGGATGAGCAGTTCTTC; CDR3 protein: CASSLVGEDEQFF
clone size: -; J gene: TRBJ1-4; D gene: -; V gene: TRBV6-6; CDR3 DNA: TGTGCCAGCACCGCCTACAGATCTAATGAAAAACTGTTTTTT; CDR3 protein: CASTAYRSNEKLFF
clone size: -; J gene: TRBJ1-6; D gene: -; V gene: TRBV12-1; CDR3 DNA: TGTGCCAGCAGCTTTTTAGGCGGTTCACCCCTCCACTTT; CDR3 protein: CASSFLGGSPLHF
clone size: -; J gene: TRBJ2-7; D gene: -; V gene: TRBV5-4; CDR3 DNA: TGTGCCAGCAGCCGACCCCGGGACAATGGAAATCAGTACTTC; CDR3 protein: CASSRPRDNGNQYF
clone size: once; J gene: TRBJ1-2; D gene: -; V gene: TRBV29-1; CDR3 DNA: TGCAGCACCCGACAGGCTAACTATGGCTACACCTTC; CDR3 protein: CSTRQANYGYTF
clone size: -; J gene: TRBJ1-2; D gene: TRBD1; V gene: TRBV5-1; CDR3 DNA: TGCGCCAGCAGACCAGACGGGACAGCCCCAACGCGCGGCTACACCTTC; CDR3 protein: CASRPDGTAPTRGYTF
clone size: -; J gene: TRBJ1-2; D gene: -; V gene: TRBV6-5; CDR3 DNA: TGTGCCAGCAGTCGACAGTACTATGGCTACACCTTC; CDR3 protein: CASSRQYYGYTF
clone size: -; J gene: TRBJ2-7; D gene: -; V gene: TRBV14; CDR3 DNA: TGTGCCAGCAGCCAAGATAGGAGGGTCGAGCAGTACTTC; CDR3 protein: CASSQDRRVEQYF
clone size: -; J gene: TRBJ1-1; D gene: TRBD1; V gene: TRBV3-1/TRBV3-2; CDR3 DNA: TGTGCCAGCAGCCATGGAGGACAGGTTTTGAACACTGAAGCTTTCTTT; CDR3 protein: CASSHGGQVLNTEAFF
clone size: -; J gene: TRBJ2-7; D gene: TRBD1; V gene: TRBV7-2; CDR3 DNA: TGTGCCAGCAGCTTTGTCCGGACAGGGAGCTCCTACGAGCAGTACTTC; CDR3 protein: CASSFVRTGSSYEQYF
clone size: -; J gene: TRBJ2-2; D gene: -; V gene: TRBV4-1; CDR3 DNA: TGCGCCAGCAGCCTACAGGGTGACACCGGGGAGCTGTTTTTT; CDR3 protein: CASSLQGDTGELFF
clone size: -; J gene: TRBJ2-3; D gene: -; V gene: TRBV27; CDR3 DNA: TGTGCCAGCAGTTTTGAGAGAAGCACAGATACGCAGTATTTT; CDR3 protein: CASSFERSTDTQYF
clone size: -; J gene: TRBJ1-1; D gene: TRBD1; V gene: TRBV19; CDR3 DNA: TGTGCCAGTAGTATCGGGACAGCGGGTCGGACTGAAGCTTTCTTT; CDR3 protein: CASSIGTAGRTEAFF
clone size: -; J gene: TRBJ2-5; D gene: -; V gene: TRBV4-2; CDR3 DNA: TGTGCCAGCAGCCAATCCGGGACTCAGGAGACCCAGTACTTC; CDR3 protein: CASSQSGTQETQYF
clone size: -; J gene: TRBJ1-2; D gene: -; V gene: TRBV18; CDR3 DNA: TGTGCCAGCTCACCACAGGGAGCTAACTATGGCTACACCTTC; CDR3 protein: CASSPQGANYGYTF
clone size: -; J gene: TRBJ2-1; D gene: -; V gene: TRBV9; CDR3 DNA: TGTGCCAGCAGCGTCAGTCTTCTTGGCGGGGCAGACAATGAGCAGTTCTTC; CDR3 protein: CASSVSLLGGADNEQFF
clone size: few; J gene: TRBJ1-5; D gene: TRBD1; V gene: TRBV19; CDR3 DNA: TGTGCCAGTAAAACCGGGACAGACCTATACAATCAGCCCCAGCATTTT; CDR3 protein: CASKTGTDLYNQPQHF
clone size: -; J gene: TRBJ1-1; D gene: -; V gene: TRBV18; CDR3 DNA: TGTGCCAGCTCACGGAACGTACAGCCGAACACTGAAGCTTTCTTT; CDR3 protein: CASSRNVQPNTEAFF
clone size: -; J gene: TRBJ2-3; D gene: -; V gene: TRBV3-1/TRBV3-2; CDR3 DNA: TGTGCCAGCAGCCAAGAAGGAGGCTTTGGCACAGATACGCAGTATTTT; CDR3 protein: CASSQEGGFGTDTQYF
clone size: -; J gene: TRBJ1-1; D gene: -; V gene: TRBV14; CDR3 DNA: TGTGCCAGCAGCCAAGTGAGGGGAGGAACTGAAGCTTTCTTT; CDR3 protein: CASSQVRGGTEAFF
clone size: once; J gene: TRBJ1-3; D gene: -; V gene: TRBV5-1; CDR3 DNA: TGCGCCAGCAGCTACTACCTTTCCGGGACATCTGGAAACACCATATATTTT; CDR3 protein: CASSYYLSGTSGNTIYF
clone size: -; J gene: TRBJ1-6; D gene: -; V gene: TRBV2; CDR3 DNA: TGTGCCAGCGGGGGCGGAGACTCCTATAATTCACCCCTCCACTTT; CDR3 protein: CASGGGDSYNSPLHF
clone size: -; J gene: TRBJ2-7; D gene: -; V gene: TRBV19; CDR3 DNA: TGTGCCAGTAGTATCGAGGGAACGAGGGCCTACGAGCAGTACTTC; CDR3 protein: CASSIEGTRAYEQYF
clone size: -; J gene: TRBJ2-2; D gene: TRBD1; V gene: TRBV30; CDR3 DNA: TGTGCCTGGAAAAGGACAGGGGACACCGGGGAGCTGTTTTTT; CDR3 protein: CAWKRTGDTGELFF
clone size: -; J gene: TRBJ1-4; D gene: TRBD1; V gene: TRBV12-3/TRBV12-4; CDR3 DNA: TGTGCCAGCAGTTTGACAGGGGTTGGAAAACTGTTTTTT; CDR3 protein: CASSLTGVGKLFF
clone size: -; J gene: TRBJ2-1; D gene: TRBD2; V gene: TRBV5-1; CDR3 DNA: TGCGCCAGCAGCCTGACAGGGGGACTAGCGGGAGGGCATGAGCAGTTCTTC; CDR3 protein: CASSLTGGLAGGHEQFF
clone size: -; J gene: TRBJ1-6; D gene: TRBD1; V gene: TRBV6-5; CDR3 DNA: TGTGCCAGCAGTTACTCGGGAACAGGGGATTCACCCCTCCACTTT; CDR3 protein: CASSYSGTGDSPLHF
clone size: -; J gene: TRBJ1-2; D gene: -; V gene: TRBV28; CDR3 DNA: TGTGCCAGCAGTTTATCGGGGGGCAACTATGGCTACACCTTC; CDR3 protein: CASSLSGGNYGYTF
clone size: -; J gene: TRBJ1-3; D gene: -; V gene: TRBV6-1; CDR3 DNA: TGTGCCAGCAGTGAAATGGAGACCTCTGGAAACACCATATATTTT; CDR3 protein: CASSEMETSGNTIYF
clone size: -; J gene: TRBJ1-2; D gene: TRBD1; V gene: TRBV5-5; CDR3 DNA: TGTGCCAGCAGTTTACGACAGGGGAACGATGGCTACACCTTC; CDR3 protein: CASSLRQGNDGYTF
clone size: -; J gene: TRBJ2-1; D gene: TRBD2; V gene: TRBV7-9; CDR3 DNA: TGTGCCAGCAGCTTATATAGCGGGGTATACAATGAGCAGTTCTTC; CDR3 protein: CASSLYSGVYNEQFF